The 14 T cell receptor beta chains below come from one sample, sequenced in a study of blood T cell repertoires in COVID-19. This table comes from immunoSEQ multiplex PCR, and its TCRdb copy is limited to in-frame clones, with some not included. The sample has about 350,000 clones; approximately 87% are singletons. The sequenced material came from peripheral blood. Receptors were obtained from a woman in her forties or fifties with COVID-19, enrolled during active disease.

This clone occurred once. The CDR3, as DNA: TGTGCCAGCAGCTCAGGGGGACGCCCCTACGAGCAGTACTTC. Its protein is CASSSGGRPYEQYF. V usage is TRBV7-3 and J usage is TRBJ2-7, with 7 bases aligning to TRBD1. Trimming at V came to 4 bases and at J to 2 bases, leaving 5 bases not matched to a gene. CDR1 is SGHTA and CDR2 is FQGTGA in the germline V gene. There are 14 residues in the CDR3.

This CDR3 reads CATRGGNEQFF. The CDR3 DNA reads TGTGCCACCCGGGGGGGAAATGAGCAGTTCTTC. The chain has TRBV24-1 and TRBJ2-1; 8 nucleotides agree with TRBD2. The trim removed 9 bases at V and 7 bases at J, leaving 1 base unmatched. Germline V CDR1 and CDR2: KGHDR, SFDVKD. CDR3 length: 11 residues.

The chain uses TRBV14 and TRBJ2-1; 8 bases agree with TRBD2. The CDR3 sequence is 15 residues long. Trimming took 4 bases from V and 3 from J; bases not matched to a gene: 5. Per germline, CDR1 SGHDN and CDR2 FVKESK. For the CDR3, the DNA is TGTGCCAGCAGCCTACTTAGCGGGGTCTACAATGAGCAGTTCTTC. Its protein product is CASSLLSGVYNEQFF.

This clone has just a few counts. The gene calls are TRBV19 and TRBJ1-6; unclear D gene. The ends were cut back, 2 bases at V and 0 bases at J, with 8 bases in the middle. The germline gives CDR1 LNHDA, CDR2 SQIVND (reference sequence). The CDR3 totals 16 residues. Here the CDR3 reads CASSISWSSYNSPLHF. In DNA, the CDR3 is TGTGCCAGTAGTATAAGCTGGAGCTCCTATAATTCACCCCTCCACTTT.

This sequence joins TRBV5-1 and TRBJ1-3; a weak D match, TRBD1 (5 bases). Trimming took off 0 bases at V and 4 bases at J, with 8 bases between the two ends. The CDR3 contains 14 residues. Germline-derived CDR1 and CDR2 are SGHRS and YFSETQ. The CDR3 here is CASSLATGGNTIYF. DNA of the CDR3: TGCGCCAGCAGCTTGGCTACAGGAGGAAACACCATATATTTT.

This clone has just one count. The chain is built from TRBV19 and TRBJ1-2; perhaps TRBD1 as D (5 bases). The CDR3 runs 17 residues. V lost 5 bases and J 0 bases, leaving 19 bases between the germline ends. Germline CDR1 LNHDA, CDR2 SQIVND (reference sequence). The CDR3 reads CASSEAGRRGSNYGYTF. Here the CDR3 DNA reads TGTGCCAGTAGTGAGGCAGGGAGGCGGGGGTCTAACTATGGCTACACCTTC.

This rearrangement joins TRBV4-1 to TRBJ1-5, with a weak D call TRBD1 (6 bases). Between the trimmed V and J ends, which lost 2 bases and 0 bases, there was a span of 11 bases. CDR3 length equals 16 residues. Germline values: CDR1 MGHRA, CDR2 YSYEKL. DNA for the CDR3: TGCGCCAGCAGCCAATTACAGGGATCTAGCAATCAGCCCCAGCATTTT. Encoded protein: CASSQLQGSSNQPQHF.

The chain uses TRBV6-4 and TRBJ2-7, with 11 positions matching TRBD2. V lost 3 bases, J lost 5 bases, and 9 bases stayed unmatched. Germline loops: CDR1 MRHNA, CDR2 SNTAGT. The CDR3 runs to 16 residues. CDR3 nucleotide sequence: TGTGCCAGCAGTGAACTAGCGGGAGTTCGCGCACACGAGCAGTACTTC. Encoded protein: CASSELAGVRAHEQYF.

The chain uses TRBV30 and TRBJ1-1; D remains unclear. The CDR3 is 12 residues long. Per the germline V gene, CDR1 is GTSNPN and CDR2 is SVGIG (reference sequence). V was shortened by 3 bases and J by 7 bases, with 12 bases between the two germline ends. The CDR3 loop is CAWSVGLGEAFF. The CDR3 nucleotides are TGTGCCTGGAGCGTCGGGTTGGGTGAAGCTTTCTTT.

The chain joins TRBV24-1 to TRBJ2-3; 7 bases are a match to TRBD2. Germline V gene sequence: CDR1 KGHDR, CDR2 SFDVKD. Losses at the gene ends were 2 bases for V and 7 bases for J; bases not matched to a gene: 8. The CDR3 spans 15 residues. This CDR3 reads CATSDSGLGIYTQYF. Written as DNA, the CDR3 is TGTGCCACCAGTGATTCCGGACTAGGGATCTATACGCAGTATTTT.

On this clone: This sample also contains other DNA sequences that code for the same CDR3. The chain has TRBV18 and TRBJ2-3, with D hard to call. Trimming stripped 3 bases from V and 1 base from J, with 8 bases between. The germline V gene has CDR1 KGHSH and CDR2 LQKENI. This CDR3 has 14 residues. The CDR3 protein is CASSPYRGTDTQYF. The CDR3 nucleotides are TGTGCCAGCTCACCCTACCGGGGCACAGATACGCAGTATTTT.

A single count supports this clone. The chain combines TRBV11-2 with TRBJ2-1; 9 nucleotides agree with TRBD2. The CDR3 covers 17 residues. In germline, CDR1 is SGHAT, CDR2 FQNNGV. Trimming took 5 bases from V and 2 from J; bases not matched to a gene: 10. The CDR3 loop reads CASSPLLAGGAYNEQFF. The CDR3 DNA follows: TGTGCCAGCAGCCCCCTGTTGGCGGGAGGGGCCTACAATGAGCAGTTCTTC.

This clone occurred a few times. The J gene is TRBJ1-5, the V gene TRBV19, with D maybe TRBD1 (6 bases). Between the trimmed V and J ends, which lost 1 base and 4 bases, there was a span of 14 bases. The CDR3 covers 16 residues. Germline-derived CDR1 and CDR2 are LNHDA and SQIVND (reference sequence). The DNA for the CDR3 is TGTGCCAGTAGTATAGGGGGCAGGGGCGTGAATCAGCCCCAGCATTTT. Translating gives CASSIGGRGVNQPQHF. Complete variable domain (other parts from reference TRBV19 and TRBJ1-5): DGGITQSPKYLFRKEGQNVTLSCEQNLNHDAMYWYRQDPGQGLRLIYYSQIVNDFQKGDIAEGYSVSREKKESFPLTVTSAQKNPTAFYLCASSIGGRGVNQPQHFGDGTRLSIL.

The rearrangement joins TRBV27 to TRBJ1-5; 7 bases map to TRBD1. The CDR3 sequence is 16 residues long. V dropped 1 base and J dropped 1; count of bases not matched to a gene: 4. Germline CDR1 is MNHEY and CDR2 is SMNVEV (reference sequence). The chain's CDR3 is CASSLLTGASNQPQHF. The CDR3 coding sequence is TGTGCCAGCAGTTTATTAACAGGGGCGAGCAATCAGCCCCAGCATTTT.